This T cell receptor (beta chain) is drawn from a study of OX40 agonist ivuxolimab in advanced cancers. Study background: Participants, approximately 81% male, averaged around 60 years of age, ranging from about 20 to 80. General study points: At 0.1 to 3.0 mg/kg and by week 6, CD4+ and CD8+ T cells in the blood had expanded clonally. Researchers did not establish what antigens the expanded peripheral T cells target.

Concerning this clone: Antigen: not known.

Prior autoimmune disease or systemic immunosuppression barred patients. The repertoire was sequenced with immunoSEQ multiplex PCR; TCRdb's copy has only in-frame clones and lacks some. The sample has approximately 70,000 clones, approximately 83% seen once. CDR1 is MGHRA and CDR2 is YSYEKL in the germline V gene. CDR3 length: 16 amino acids. Trimming took 0 bases from V and 2 from J; bases not matched to a gene: 6. The chain recombines TRBV4-1 with TRBJ2-5, with 7 bases matching TRBD2. The specimen comprised CD4+ or CD8+ T cells sorted from blood, sampled in a trial of the OX40 agonist ivuxolimab. This clonotype was sampled from an adult with an advanced solid tumor such as melanoma, head and neck, liver or kidney cancer. The CDR3 DNA reads TGCGCCAGCAGCCAAGACAGGACTAGGAGTCAAGAGACCCAGTACTTC. It specifies CASSQDRTRSQETQYF.